This is a list of T cell receptor beta chains from one sample in a study of OX40 agonist ivuxolimab in advanced cancers. The protocol was immunoSEQ multiplex PCR, while the TCRdb copy is restricted to in-frame clones and leaves out a portion. This sample has 95,000 to 150,000 clones, with roughly nine tenths found just once. The sequences come from CD4+ or CD8+ T cells sorted from blood, collected in a trial of the OX40 agonist ivuxolimab. The origin of the receptors is an adult with an advanced solid tumor such as melanoma, head and neck, liver or kidney cancer. Each CDR3 is given with its conserved first and last residue. A D gene is named only where the DNA matches it firmly. The listing skips clone size in some rows; elsewhere it reads once, few, many or a size class.

D gene	clone size	V gene	J gene	CDR3 length	CDR3 protein	CDR3 DNA
NA	NA	TRBV9	TRBJ1-3	17	CASSVAPTESSGNTIYF	TGTGCCAGCAGCGTAGCCCCGACCGAGAGCTCTGGAAACACCATATATTTT
TRBD1	NA	TRBV10-3	TRBJ2-3	17	CAISERTGTGLTDTQYF	TGTGCCATCAGTGAACGGACCGGGACAGGGTTGACAGATACGCAGTATTTT
NA	NA	TRBV2	TRBJ2-5	14	CASTTGTMPETQYF	TGTGCCAGCACCACCGGGACAATGCCGGAGACCCAGTACTTC
NA	NA	TRBV19	TRBJ1-5	18	CASSISGRVGPLNQPQHF	TGTGCCAGTAGTATTTCCGGACGGGTCGGTCCGCTTAATCAGCCCCAGCATTTT
NA	NA	TRBV30	TRBJ2-7	12	CAWTSGSAGKNF	TGTGCCTGGACCTCCGGGAGCGCGGGGAAAAATTTC
NA	NA	TRBV6-1	TRBJ2-1	16	CASSQAGSWNYNEQFF	TGTGCCAGCAGTCAAGCGGGCAGCTGGAACTACAATGAGCAGTTCTTC
TRBD1	NA	TRBV29-1	TRBJ1-1	13	CSVDSQGAAEAFF	TGCAGCGTTGACTCTCAGGGGGCGGCTGAAGCTTTCTTT
TRBD1	NA	TRBV18	TRBJ1-2	13	CAGGRDSGSGYTF	TGTGCCGGGGGACGGGACAGTGGATCTGGCTACACCTTC
TRBD1	NA	TRBV28	TRBJ1-4	15	CASSFPGQQNEKLFF	TGTGCCAGCAGTTTTCCGGGACAGCAGAATGAAAAACTGTTTTTT
NA	few	TRBV28	TRBJ1-5	16	CASSLASRYDNQPQHF	TGTGCCAGCAGTTTAGCATCCCGCTACGATAATCAGCCCCAGCATTTT
NA	NA	TRBV18	TRBJ1-4	15	CASSPPEGIGEKLFF	TGTGCCAGCTCACCACCGGAGGGAATTGGTGAAAAACTGTTTTTT
TRBD1	once	TRBV2	TRBJ1-2	13	CASGWQGAEGYTF	TGTGCCAGCGGGTGGCAGGGGGCGGAGGGCTACACCTTC
NA	NA	TRBV11-2	TRBJ1-3	15	CASSLDGVSGNTIYF	TGTGCCAGCAGCTTAGACGGCGTCTCTGGAAACACCATATATTTT
TRBD1	once	TRBV11-2	TRBJ2-7	14	CASSLDGTGYEQYF	TGTGCCAGCAGCTTAGATGGGACAGGGTACGAGCAGTACTTC
NA	NA	TRBV5-1	TRBJ1-4	15	CASSTVSGKGEKLFF	TGCGCCAGCAGCACCGTCTCGGGGAAGGGAGAAAAACTGTTTTTT
NA	NA	TRBV7-2	TRBJ1-1	14	CASSSGTGHTEAFF	TGTGCCAGCAGCTCAGGGACGGGCCACACTGAAGCTTTCTTT
NA	once	TRBV4-3	TRBJ1-3	17	CASSQGGQLFSGNTIYF	TGCGCCAGCAGCCAAGGTGGACAGCTGTTCTCTGGAAACACCATATATTTT
TRBD1	once	TRBV18	TRBJ1-5	16	CASSPPGQGGNQPQHF	TGTGCCAGCTCACCCCCGGGACAGGGTGGCAATCAGCCCCAGCATTTT
NA	NA	TRBV11-2	TRBJ2-2	14	CASSLGFWGGELFF	TGTGCCAGCAGCTTGGGGTTCTGGGGCGGGGAGCTGTTTTTT
TRBD1	once	TRBV7-9	TRBJ1-1	15	CASSPGQGASTEAFF	TGTGCCAGCAGCCCGGGACAGGGGGCGAGCACTGAAGCTTTCTTT
NA	NA	TRBV6-6	TRBJ1-5	13	CASRQTSNQPQHF	TGTGCCAGCAGACAGACTAGCAATCAGCCCCAGCATTTT
NA	NA	TRBV7-8	TRBJ1-4	12	CASRLQGEKLFF	TGTGCCAGCAGACTCCAGGGGGAAAAACTGTTTTTT
TRBD1	NA	TRBV6-5	TRBJ1-2	15	CASSSTGGRSYGYTF	TGTGCCAGCAGTTCTACAGGGGGCAGAAGCTATGGCTACACCTTC
NA	few	TRBV6-5	TRBJ1-2	13	CATRDTEAYGYTF	TGTGCCACCAGGGACACCGAGGCCTATGGCTACACCTTC
NA	NA	TRBV29-1	TRBJ1-1	12	CSARGGNTEAFF	TGCAGCGCCCGGGGGGGTAACACTGAAGCTTTCTTT
NA	NA	TRBV7-6	TRBJ2-3	13	CASSSLGLDTQYF	TGTGCCAGCAGCTCCCTGGGACTGGATACGCAGTATTTT
TRBD1	NA	TRBV4-3	TRBJ2-7	16	CASSQGPARQGDEQYF	TGCGCCAGCAGCCAAGGCCCGGCGCGACAGGGAGACGAGCAGTACTTC
TRBD1	NA	TRBV30	TRBJ1-2	13	CAWSVRTGGGYTF	TGTGCCTGGAGTGTAAGGACAGGGGGTGGCTACACCTTC
NA	NA	TRBV28	TRBJ1-1	13	CASSTGPTPEAFF	TGTGCCAGCAGTACGGGACCGACGCCTGAAGCTTTCTTT
NA	NA	TRBV5-1	TRBJ1-2	16	CASSLQGLLENYGYTF	TGCGCCAGCAGCTTGCAGGGGCTCTTGGAGAACTATGGCTACACCTTC
TRBD1	once	TRBV18	TRBJ1-2	14	CASSPKTGGHGYTF	TGTGCCAGCTCACCCAAGACAGGGGGACATGGCTACACCTTC
NA	NA	TRBV28	TRBJ2-3	13	CASRPQSTDTQYF	TGTGCCAGCAGACCCCAAAGCACAGATACGCAGTATTTT
NA	NA	TRBV28	TRBJ1-2	12	CASSLRVYGYTF	TGTGCCAGCAGCCTGCGAGTTTATGGCTACACCTTC
TRBD1	NA	TRBV4-3	TRBJ2-5	15	CASSRRDRGQETQYF	TGCGCCAGCAGCCGCCGGGACAGGGGTCAAGAGACCCAGTACTTC
NA	NA	TRBV7-2	TRBJ2-3	15	CASSPSGSSTDTQYF	TGTGCCAGCAGTCCGAGCGGGTCTAGCACAGATACGCAGTATTTT
NA	NA	TRBV11-3	TRBJ2-3	15	CASSLDGNKGYTQYF	TGTGCCAGCAGCTTAGATGGGAATAAAGGGTATACGCAGTATTTT
NA	once	TRBV6-5	TRBJ1-1	14	CASNTGEGQRSAFF	TGTGCCAGCAACACCGGGGAGGGGCAGCGTTCAGCTTTCTTT
NA	NA	TRBV14	TRBJ1-1	13	CASSQALNTEAFF	TGTGCCAGCAGCCAAGCACTGAACACTGAAGCTTTCTTT
TRBD2	NA	TRBV18	TRBJ2-5	14	CASSPTSGEETQYF	TGTGCCAGCTCACCGACTAGCGGGGAGGAGACCCAGTACTTC
TRBD2	once	TRBV13	TRBJ2-3	16	CASSSYSGGRTDTQYF	TGTGCCAGCAGCTCCTATAGCGGGGGGCGCACAGATACGCAGTATTTT
NA	NA	TRBV18	TRBJ2-6	15	CASSPLNSGANVLTF	TGTGCCAGCTCACCACTGAACTCTGGGGCCAACGTCCTGACTTTC
TRBD1	NA	TRBV4-3	TRBJ2-6	20	CASSQGGVRTGLSGANVLTF	TGCGCCAGCAGCCAAGGTGGAGTCCGGACAGGCCTCTCTGGGGCCAACGTCCTGACTTTC
NA	NA	TRBV9	TRBJ2-7	14	CASSVASGTYEQYF	TGTGCCAGCAGCGTAGCCAGCGGTACCTACGAGCAGTACTTC
TRBD2	NA	TRBV5-1	TRBJ2-1	17	CASSFGSSAGGPNEQFF	TGCGCCAGCAGCTTTGGGTCCTCAGCGGGGGGACCAAATGAGCAGTTCTTC
NA	NA	TRBV10-3	TRBJ1-6	13	CAISGGVGSPLHF	TGTGCCATCAGTGGGGGGGTGGGGTCACCCCTCCACTTT
NA	once	TRBV7-3	TRBJ2-7	15	CASSLFGGLDYEQYF	TGTGCCAGCAGCTTATTCGGGGGCCTCGATTACGAGCAGTACTTC
NA	NA	TRBV11-1	TRBJ2-6	17	CASSPRERSSGANVLTF	TGTGCCAGCAGCCCCCGAGAGCGTAGCTCTGGGGCCAACGTCCTGACTTTC
TRBD2	NA	TRBV7-2	TRBJ2-1	16	CASSFRGGGAYNEQFF	TGTGCCAGCAGCTTCCGCGGCGGGGGGGCCTACAATGAGCAGTTCTTC
NA	once	TRBV27	TRBJ2-3	13	CASSLTGPDTQYF	TGTGCCAGCAGTTTAACGGGGCCAGATACGCAGTATTTT
TRBD1	NA	TRBV11-3	TRBJ2-7	14	CASSLGTGSYEQYF	TGTGCCAGCAGCTTAGGGACAGGGAGCTACGAGCAGTACTTC
NA	NA	TRBV5-6	TRBJ1-2	14	CASSLFSSNYGYTF	TGTGCCAGCAGCTTGTTCAGCTCTAACTATGGCTACACCTTC
TRBD1	NA	TRBV6-1	TRBJ2-1	15	CASSEGQGIGNEQFF	TGTGCCAGCAGTGAGGGACAGGGGATTGGCAATGAGCAGTTCTTC
NA	once	TRBV7-2	TRBJ1-5	12	CASSSNQSPQHF	TGTGCCAGCAGCTCCAACCAGTCGCCCCAGCATTTT
NA	NA	TRBV18	TRBJ2-7	11	CASSLNYEQYF	TGTGCCAGCTCACTCAACTACGAGCAGTACTTC
TRBD2	NA	TRBV5-1	TRBJ2-3	16	CASSLSGGPMLDTQYF	TGCGCCAGCAGCCTTAGCGGGGGGCCGATGTTGGATACGCAGTATTTT
NA	NA	TRBV29-1	TRBJ1-3	13	CSVRASGGNTIYF	TGCAGCGTCCGGGCCTCGGGGGGAAACACCATATATTTT
NA	NA	TRBV27	TRBJ2-3	15	CASRSAGRRLDTQYF	TGTGCCAGCAGATCTGCAGGGAGAAGGTTGGATACGCAGTATTTT
NA	NA	TRBV7-3	TRBJ1-1	13	CASSQYADTEAFF	TGTGCCAGCAGCCAGTACGCGGACACTGAAGCTTTCTTT
TRBD1	NA	TRBV7-2	TRBJ2-3	15	CASSLEGQGSDTQYF	TGTGCCAGCAGCTTAGAGGGACAGGGGTCAGATACGCAGTATTTT